The 21 T cell receptor beta chains below come from one sample, sequenced in a study of regulatory T cells in long-lasting Graves disease. Sample time point: newly diagnosed GD, antithyroid drugs for less than 3 months. Extracted PBMC RNA gave rise to the TCR library. Through Arm-PCR of CDR3 regions and iRepertoire HTBI primers, TCR beta libraries were built. Using its own MiXCR run on the multiplex PCR reads, TCRdb lists one record per CDR3 protein. Here the sample spans 350,000 to 500,000 distinct CDR3 sequences, roughly 15% being singletons. These sequences were also reported in another study, on T cells in Graves' hyperthyroidism and ophthalmopathy.

The input for sequencing was peripheral blood mononuclear cells (PBMCs), taken at new diagnosis, from a patient treated with antithyroid drugs. These receptors originate from a woman in her forties or fifties with Graves disease.

This clonotype has at least ten counts. The genes are TRBV28 and TRBJ1-1; TRBD1 might be the D (5 bases). The CDR3 has 14 amino acids. Germline V gene lookup returns CDR1 MDHEN and CDR2 SYDVKM. With 4 bases removed from V and 8 bases from J, the gap between germline ends came to 17 bases. CDR3 in DNA: TGTGCCAGCAGTTCCCCTCAAGGGGACGCCGAAGCTTTCTTT. It translates to CASSSPQGDAEAFF.

This clonotype occurred many times. The chain employs TRBV4-1 and TRBJ2-7; D unclear. The length of the CDR3 is 18 residues. From germline, CDR1 is MGHRA and CDR2 YSYEKL. The V gene lost 5 bases and the J gene lost 5 bases, with 28 bases spanning the gap. The chain's CDR3 is CASSSKQHSLSGRHEQYF. CDR3 coding DNA: TGCGCCAGCAGCTCAAAACAACATTCACTGTCCGGACGCCACGAGCAGTACTTC.

Here the CDR3 reads CSAPPPLLAGVAGELFF. In DNA, the CDR3 is TGCAGTGCTCCACCACCCCTACTAGCGGGAGTAGCCGGGGAGCTGTTTTTT. V usage is TRBV20-1 and J usage is TRBJ2-2; TRBD2 matches 11 bases. Germline V gene data show CDR1 as DFQATT and CDR2 as SNEGSKA (reference sequence). CDR3 length equals 17 residues. The ends lost 5 bases at V and 6 bases at J; junction bases unmatched: 14.

The chain joins TRBV19 to TRBJ2-7; 11 bases agree with TRBD2. The CDR3 contains 14 residues. The ends lost 9 bases at V and 7 bases at J; junction bases unmatched: 11. Germline assignment: CDR1 LNHDA and CDR2 SQIVND (reference sequence). CDR3 sequence: CASKTSGSVGEQYF. For the CDR3, the DNA is TGTGCCAGCAAAACTAGCGGGAGTGTCGGTGAGCAGTACTTC.

Concerning this clonotype: A much bigger clone sits one base away, suggesting this may be a read error. The chain uses TRBV7-3 and TRBJ2-1, with no clear D. CDR3 length equals 14 residues. Germline-derived CDR1 and CDR2 are SGHTA and FQGTGA. The V gene lost 7 bases and the J gene lost 0 bases, with 10 bases spanning the gap. The CDR3 loop reads CASILDTSYNEQFF. CDR3 nucleotides: TGTGCCAGCATTCTAGACACCTCCTACAATGAGCAGTTCTTC. Together with reference TRBV7-3 and TRBJ2-1, the CDR3 gives the full variable domain: GAGVSQTPSNKVTEKGKYVELRCDPISGHTALYWYRQSLGQGPEFLIYFQGTGAADDSGLPNDRFFAVRPEGSVSTLKIQRTERGDSAVYLCASILDTSYNEQFFGPGTRLTVL.

This clonotype was detected ten times or more. J is TRBJ2-7 and V is TRBV5-1; no firm D call. V was trimmed by 0 bases and J by 5 bases, leaving 15 bases between them. This CDR3 region has 15 residues. Germline CDR1 reads SGHRS; CDR2 reads YFSETQ. CDR3 DNA: TGCGCCAGCAGCTTGGACTACGGCGCAATGAACGAGCAGTACTTC. This encodes CASSLDYGAMNEQYF.

This clonotype turned up a few times. The rearrangement joins TRBV18 to TRBJ1-1; maybe TRBD1 (5 bases). The CDR3 consists of 15 residues. The V end lost 1 base, the J end lost 3 bases, and 12 bases lay between the germline ends. Germline CDR1 is KGHSH and CDR2 is LQKENI. The CDR3 protein is CASSPREGFDTEAFF. CDR3 nucleotide sequence: TGTGCCAGCTCACCACGGGAGGGGTTTGACACTGAAGCTTTCTTT.

This clonotype was observed many times. The chain joins TRBV5-1 to TRBJ2-1; 11 bases fit TRBD2. Trimming took 1 base from V and 10 from J; bases not matched to a gene: 4. Per the germline V gene, CDR1 is SGHRS and CDR2 is YFSETQ. The CDR3 is 14 residues long. CDR3 nucleotides: TGCGCCAGCAGCTTGACTAGCGGGAGTGTAGAGCAGTTCTTC. Its protein product is CASSLTSGSVEQFF.

The sample holds a few counts of this clonotype. J is TRBJ2-2 and V is TRBV29-1; TRBD2 matches at 11 bases. Losses at the gene ends were 4 bases for V and 6 bases for J; bases not matched to a gene: 4. Germline V gene data show CDR1 as SQVTM and CDR2 as ANQGSEA. The CDR3 is 14 amino acids. CDR3 in amino acids: CSVVRLAGSGELFF. The CDR3 DNA reads TGCAGCGTTGTGAGACTAGCGGGATCCGGGGAGCTGTTTTTT.

Worth noting for this clonotype: It may be a read error: a sequence one base away is much more abundant. The rearrangement links TRBV5-1 to TRBJ2-1; D unclear. Germline V gives CDR1 SGHRS, CDR2 YFSETQ. V shed 4 bases and J shed 0 bases, with 20 bases lying between them. The CDR3 contains 18 residues. The CDR3 here is CASSPMGGSHSSYNEQFF. The CDR3 nucleotides read TGCGCCAGCAGCCCGATGGGCGGCAGCCATAGCTCCTACAATGAGCAGTTCTTC.

The rearrangement uses TRBV18 and TRBJ2-4, with D unresolved. This CDR3 has 15 residues. V lost 0 bases, J lost 4 bases, and 10 bases lay in between. The germline V gene encodes CDR1 KGHSH and CDR2 LQKENI. The CDR3, as DNA: TGTGCCAGCTCACCACCCGCGAGTACTAAAAACATTCAGTACTTC. This gives the protein CASSPPASTKNIQYF.

This clonotype was observed many times. The rearrangement joins TRBV28 to TRBJ1-1; TRBD1 is a possible D gene (6 bases). This CDR3 spans 14 amino acids. CDR1 is MDHEN, CDR2 SYDVKM, per germline. The V end lost 7 bases, the J end lost 10 bases, and 22 bases lay between the germline ends. The CDR3 sequence is CASTPPQGSSAAFF. Written as DNA, the CDR3 is TGTGCCAGCACCCCCCCACAGGGAAGTTCCGCAGCTTTCTTT.

The chain has TRBV30 and TRBJ1-1; no definite D call. The length of the CDR3 is 13 residues. V lost 4 bases and J lost 0, with 9 bases in between. Germline lookup yields CDR1 GTSNPN and CDR2 SVGIG (reference sequence). This CDR3 is CAWTDIMNTEAFF. In nucleotides, the CDR3 is TGTGCCTGGACAGACATTATGAACACTGAAGCTTTCTTT.

Ten or more counts support this clonotype. J is TRBJ1-6 and V is TRBV20-1, with D maybe TRBD1 (6 bases). With 0 bases removed from V and 4 bases from J, the gap between germline ends came to 19 bases. The CDR3 totals 18 residues. Germline values: CDR1 DFQATT, CDR2 SNEGSKA (reference sequence). The CDR3 loop is CSARDGPGTRAYNSPLHF. The CDR3, as DNA: TGCAGTGCTAGAGATGGACCCGGGACAAGGGCGTATAATTCACCCCTCCACTTT.

In this sample, this clonotype turned up many times. The rearrangement joins TRBV29-1 to TRBJ2-1; TRBD2 matches at 14 bases. Germline CDR1 is SQVTM and CDR2 is ANQGSEA. The CDR3 covers 17 residues. V dropped 7 bases and J dropped 0; count of bases not matched to a gene: 8. The CDR3 coding sequence is TGCAGCGCACGGGGACTAGCGGGAGTTTCCTCCTACAATGAGCAGTTCTTC. This sequence encodes CSARGLAGVSSYNEQFF.

This clonotype was observed at least ten times. The chain joins TRBV7-8 to TRBJ2-6; TRBD1 matches 8 bases. CDR1 is SGHVS and CDR2 is FQNEAQ in the germline V gene. The CDR3 spans 16 residues. V was clipped by 4 bases and J by 4 bases; unmatched bases: 6. CDR3 residues: CASSSRTGTGANVLTF. The CDR3 DNA reads as TGTGCCAGCAGCTCGCGGACAGGGACCGGGGCCAACGTCCTGACTTTC.

V gene TRBV2 combines with J gene TRBJ1-4; 9 bases fit TRBD1. Looked up from germline, CDR1 is SNHLY and CDR2 is FYNNEI. Losses at the gene ends were 6 bases for V and 6 bases for J; bases not matched to a gene: 14. The length of the CDR3 is 17 residues. CDR3: CASRNTPFGTGYEKLFF. The CDR3, as DNA: TGTGCCAGCAGGAATACCCCCTTCGGGACAGGGTATGAAAAACTGTTTTTT.

This clonotype has ten or more counts. The chain employs TRBV28 and TRBJ2-7, with TRBD2 identical over 7 bases. The CDR3 is 15 residues long. Germline loops: CDR1 MDHEN, CDR2 SYDVKM. Germline trimming cut 3 bases from V and 4 bases from J; bases unmatched to any gene: 9. The CDR3 loop is CASSLRWGGSYEQYF. The CDR3 DNA follows: TGTGCCAGCAGTTTGAGGTGGGGGGGTTCTTACGAGCAGTACTTC.

A remark on this clonotype: Just one base apart from a much larger clone, this may be a read error. The chain recombines TRBV4-1 with TRBJ1-2, with D unclear. Germline CDR1 and CDR2: MGHRA and YSYEKL. Trimming took off 7 bases at V and 3 bases at J, with 18 bases between the two ends. This CDR3 has 15 amino acids. As DNA, the CDR3 is TGCGCCAGCAATCGCCCGGACCAAGCTGACTATGGCTACACCTTC. This sequence encodes CASNRPDQADYGYTF.

This clonotype was detected ten times or more. The chain uses TRBV20-1 and TRBJ2-7, with D perhaps TRBD2 (6 bases). With 2 bases removed from V and 2 bases from J, the gap between germline ends came to 16 bases. CDR1 and CDR2 (germline): DFQATT, SNEGSKA (reference sequence). This CDR3 contains 15 residues. The CDR3 here is CSARPKEGLTYEQYF. The CDR3 DNA is TGCAGTGCTAGACCCAAGGAGGGACTCACCTACGAGCAGTACTTC.

This clonotype was counted a single time. The genes are TRBV4-1 and TRBJ1-5; D is uncertain. The CDR3 loop spans 16 amino acids. The V and J ends lost 1 base and 1 base respectively, with 11 bases between them. From germline, CDR1 is MGHRA and CDR2 YSYEKL. The CDR3 DNA follows: TGCGCCAGCAGCCAAGTTTCGGCTTCGAGCAATCAGCCCCAGCATTTT. Amino acids: CASSQVSASSNQPQHF.